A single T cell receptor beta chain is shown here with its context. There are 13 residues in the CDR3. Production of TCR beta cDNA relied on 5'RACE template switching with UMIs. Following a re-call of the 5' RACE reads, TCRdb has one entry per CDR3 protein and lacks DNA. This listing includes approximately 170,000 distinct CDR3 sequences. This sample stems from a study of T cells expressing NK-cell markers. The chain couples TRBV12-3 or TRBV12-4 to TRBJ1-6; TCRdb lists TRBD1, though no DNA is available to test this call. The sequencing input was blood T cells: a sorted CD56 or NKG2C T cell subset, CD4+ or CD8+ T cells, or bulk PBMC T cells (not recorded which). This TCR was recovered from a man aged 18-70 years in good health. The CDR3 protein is CASTRTGDSPLHF.